A selection of T cell receptor beta chains follows, all from one sample in a study of molecular identifiers for immune sequencing clone quantification. TCRdb ran MiXCR on the PCR reads and lists one entry per CDR3 protein. The data show roughly 100,000 distinct CDR3 sequences, 35% seen once. Sequencing was carried out using naive CD8+ T cells from blood, with Jurkat cell RNA spiked in. These receptors originate from a human donor in good health. Some libraries in this study had Jurkat cell RNA spiked in. CDR3s include the opening cysteine and the closing phenylalanine or tryptophan. Each record gives: clone size, D gene, V gene, J gene, CDR3 protein, CDR3 DNA. A D gene is named only where the DNA matches it firmly. Size tells how often a clone was seen (once, few, many) or the class of an expanded clone, and some rows leave it out.

clone size: NA
D gene: NA
V gene: TRBV14
J gene: TRBJ2-7
CDR3 protein: CASSPSRDRAYEQYF
CDR3 DNA: TGTGCCAGCAGCCCAAGTAGGGACCGAGCCTACGAGCAGTACTTC

clone size: NA
D gene: NA
V gene: TRBV7-9
J gene: TRBJ2-5
CDR3 protein: CASSPQGYHETQYF
CDR3 DNA: TGTGCCAGCAGCCCCCAGGGGTATCACGAGACCCAGTACTTC

clone size: many
D gene: TRBD2
V gene: TRBV7-3
J gene: TRBJ2-7
CDR3 protein: CASSLTSGRQKYF
CDR3 DNA: TGTGCCAGCAGCCTTACTAGCGGGAGACAGAAGTACTTC

clone size: many
D gene: TRBD1
V gene: TRBV14
J gene: TRBJ2-7
CDR3 protein: CASSWTGGPYEQYF
CDR3 DNA: TGTGCCAGCAGCTGGACAGGGGGACCCTACGAGCAGTACTTC

clone size: NA
D gene: NA
V gene: TRBV5-1
J gene: TRBJ2-2
CDR3 protein: CASSPWDGNTGELFF
CDR3 DNA: TGCGCCAGCAGCCCATGGGACGGGAACACCGGGGAGCTGTTTTTT

clone size: few
D gene: TRBD1
V gene: TRBV5-1
J gene: TRBJ2-5
CDR3 protein: CASSLWPTGQETQYF
CDR3 DNA: TGCGCCAGCAGCTTGTGGCCGACAGGGCAAGAGACCCAGTACTTC

clone size: NA
D gene: NA
V gene: TRBV18
J gene: TRBJ1-5
CDR3 protein: CASSQESIGDQPQHF
CDR3 DNA: TGTGCCAGCTCACAAGAATCCATAGGAGATCAGCCCCAGCATTTT

clone size: NA
D gene: NA
V gene: TRBV6-5
J gene: TRBJ2-7
CDR3 protein: CAIGHPEEEQYF
CDR3 DNA: TGTGCCATAGGACATCCGGAGGAGGAGCAGTACTTC

clone size: NA
D gene: TRBD2
V gene: TRBV20-1
J gene: TRBJ2-3
CDR3 protein: CSARPLAGGPLDTQYF
CDR3 DNA: TGCAGTGCTAGACCCCTAGCGGGAGGGCCTCTAGATACGCAGTATTTT

clone size: many
D gene: NA
V gene: TRBV28
J gene: TRBJ2-6
CDR3 protein: CASRDFSGANVLTF
CDR3 DNA: TGTGCCAGCAGGGACTTCTCTGGGGCCAACGTCCTGACTTTC

clone size: many
D gene: TRBD1
V gene: TRBV5-1
J gene: TRBJ1-1
CDR3 protein: CASSLKQGTGKLDTEAFF
CDR3 DNA: TGCGCCAGCAGCTTGAAACAGGGGACTGGGAAGCTTGACACTGAAGCTTTCTTT

clone size: many
D gene: NA
V gene: TRBV2
J gene: TRBJ2-3
CDR3 protein: CASPDTQYF
CDR3 DNA: TGTGCCAGCCCGGATACGCAGTATTTT

clone size: NA
D gene: NA
V gene: TRBV12-3/TRBV12-4
J gene: TRBJ2-2
CDR3 protein: CASSFVVRAGELFF
CDR3 DNA: TGTGCCAGCAGTTTCGTCGTCAGAGCCGGGGAGCTGTTTTTT

clone size: NA
D gene: TRBD2
V gene: TRBV4-3
J gene: TRBJ2-7
CDR3 protein: CASSPLLAPSPYEQYF
CDR3 DNA: TGCGCCAGCAGCCCCTTACTAGCGCCTTCTCCCTACGAGCAGTACTTC

clone size: many
D gene: TRBD1
V gene: TRBV28
J gene: TRBJ2-3
CDR3 protein: CASTITGGPPTDTQYF
CDR3 DNA: TGTGCCAGCACCATAACAGGGGGCCCCCCCACAGATACGCAGTATTTT

clone size: few
D gene: TRBD1
V gene: TRBV4-1
J gene: TRBJ1-5
CDR3 protein: CASSQDQGDQPQHF
CDR3 DNA: TGCGCCAGCAGCCAAGACCAGGGGGATCAGCCCCAGCATTTT

clone size: few
D gene: NA
V gene: TRBV29-1
J gene: TRBJ2-1
CDR3 protein: CSVEWGNNEQFF
CDR3 DNA: TGCAGCGTTGAGTGGGGAAACAATGAGCAGTTCTTC

clone size: few
D gene: NA
V gene: TRBV19
J gene: TRBJ2-7
CDR3 protein: CATGPGSGYEQYF
CDR3 DNA: TGTGCCACCGGCCCCGGGAGTGGGTACGAGCAGTACTTC

clone size: few
D gene: NA
V gene: TRBV19
J gene: TRBJ2-3
CDR3 protein: CASSILLNTDTQYF
CDR3 DNA: TGTGCCAGTAGTATCCTCCTAAACACAGATACGCAGTATTTT

clone size: NA
D gene: NA
V gene: TRBV4-1
J gene: TRBJ2-7
CDR3 protein: CASSQELGYEQYF
CDR3 DNA: TGCGCCAGCAGCCAAGAGTTGGGCTACGAGCAGTACTTC

clone size: few
D gene: NA
V gene: TRBV29-1
J gene: TRBJ2-2
CDR3 protein: CSAGGMGTGELFF
CDR3 DNA: TGCAGCGCGGGGGGCATGGGGACCGGGGAGCTGTTTTTT

clone size: NA
D gene: NA
V gene: TRBV7-9
J gene: TRBJ2-3
CDR3 protein: CAGSLVGNEADTQYF
CDR3 DNA: TGTGCCGGCAGCTTAGTAGGGAATGAGGCAGATACGCAGTATTTT

clone size: NA
D gene: TRBD1
V gene: TRBV4-3
J gene: TRBJ2-7
CDR3 protein: CASSHLGQGNEQDF
CDR3 DNA: TGCGCCAGCAGCCACCTCGGACAGGGGAACGAGCAGGACTTC

clone size: few
D gene: NA
V gene: TRBV19
J gene: TRBJ2-7
CDR3 protein: CASSTYDSPYEQYF
CDR3 DNA: TGTGCCAGTAGTACTTATGACAGCCCCTACGAGCAGTACTTC

clone size: NA
D gene: TRBD2
V gene: TRBV6-4
J gene: TRBJ2-1
CDR3 protein: CASSLLAGYSEQFF
CDR3 DNA: TGTGCCAGCAGTTTACTAGCGGGGTACAGTGAGCAGTTCTTC

clone size: NA
D gene: NA
V gene: TRBV28
J gene: TRBJ1-3
CDR3 protein: CASSLRGSSGNTIYF
CDR3 DNA: TGTGCCAGCAGTCTTCGGGGTAGCTCTGGAAACACCATATATTTT

clone size: many
D gene: NA
V gene: TRBV5-1
J gene: TRBJ1-4
CDR3 protein: CASSLSVGINEKLFF
CDR3 DNA: TGCGCCAGCAGCTTGTCGGTAGGGATTAATGAAAAACTGTTTTTT

clone size: many
D gene: TRBD2
V gene: TRBV7-2
J gene: TRBJ2-3
CDR3 protein: CASTAGPLATTDTQYF
CDR3 DNA: TGTGCCAGCACTGCCGGTCCACTAGCGACCACAGATACGCAGTATTTT

clone size: medium-sized
D gene: TRBD1
V gene: TRBV6-6
J gene: TRBJ1-4
CDR3 protein: CATETGVATNEKLFF
CDR3 DNA: TGTGCCACCGAGACAGGGGTGGCCACTAATGAAAAACTGTTTTTT

clone size: NA
D gene: TRBD2
V gene: TRBV11-2
J gene: TRBJ2-1
CDR3 protein: CASSSSNGGSAEQFF
CDR3 DNA: TGTGCCAGCAGCTCCTCTAATGGCGGGAGTGCTGAGCAGTTCTTC

clone size: NA
D gene: TRBD1
V gene: TRBV14
J gene: TRBJ1-5
CDR3 protein: CASRGQLGTDPQHF
CDR3 DNA: TGTGCCAGTAGAGGACAGTTGGGGACAGATCCCCAGCATTTT

clone size: many
D gene: NA
V gene: TRBV28
J gene: TRBJ1-5
CDR3 protein: CASRPWGISNQPQHF
CDR3 DNA: TGTGCCAGCAGGCCCTGGGGCATAAGCAATCAGCCCCAGCATTTT

clone size: NA
D gene: NA
V gene: TRBV19
J gene: TRBJ2-7
CDR3 protein: CASSMGGASYEQYF
CDR3 DNA: TGTGCCAGTAGTATGGGGGGAGCCTCCTACGAGCAGTACTTC

clone size: NA
D gene: NA
V gene: TRBV6-1
J gene: TRBJ2-2
CDR3 protein: CASPRPVEELFF
CDR3 DNA: TGTGCCAGCCCACGGCCGGTGGAGGAGCTGTTTTTT

clone size: few
D gene: NA
V gene: TRBV12-3/TRBV12-4
J gene: TRBJ1-5
CDR3 protein: CASSLVAGTDQPQHF
CDR3 DNA: TGTGCCAGCAGTTTAGTTGCAGGGACCGATCAGCCCCAGCATTTT

clone size: NA
D gene: TRBD1
V gene: TRBV19
J gene: TRBJ1-1
CDR3 protein: CASSKQGRGNTEAFF
CDR3 DNA: TGTGCCAGTAGTAAACAGGGGCGAGGGAACACTGAAGCTTTCTTT

clone size: few
D gene: NA
V gene: TRBV4-3
J gene: TRBJ2-7
CDR3 protein: CASSPAGTYEQYF
CDR3 DNA: TGCGCCAGCAGCCCAGCTGGGACCTACGAGCAGTACTTC

clone size: few
D gene: TRBD1
V gene: TRBV4-2
J gene: TRBJ2-7
CDR3 protein: CASSQEPDRAYEQYF
CDR3 DNA: TGTGCCAGCAGCCAAGAACCGGACAGGGCCTACGAGCAGTACTTC

clone size: few
D gene: NA
V gene: TRBV28
J gene: TRBJ1-1
CDR3 protein: CASSLTGAADEAFF
CDR3 DNA: TGTGCCAGCAGTTTGACCGGGGCAGCCGATGAAGCTTTCTTT

clone size: few
D gene: TRBD1
V gene: TRBV28
J gene: TRBJ2-1
CDR3 protein: CASSLSPAGGSEQFF
CDR3 DNA: TGTGCCAGCAGTTTAAGTCCGGCAGGGGGCAGTGAGCAGTTCTTC

clone size: once
D gene: NA
V gene: TRBV20-1
J gene: TRBJ2-3
CDR3 protein: CSARDRQVVYTQFF
CDR3 DNA: TGCAGTGCTAGAGATCGGCAGGTCGTTTATACGCAGTTTTTT

clone size: NA
D gene: NA
V gene: TRBV28
J gene: TRBJ2-1
CDR3 protein: CASSLPSNEQFF
CDR3 DNA: TGTGCCAGCAGTTTGCCGTCCAATGAGCAGTTCTTC

clone size: many
D gene: NA
V gene: TRBV28
J gene: TRBJ2-3
CDR3 protein: CASSADLMVTDTQYF
CDR3 DNA: TGTGCCAGCAGTGCGGACCTAATGGTAACAGATACGCAGTATTTT

clone size: many
D gene: NA
V gene: TRBV7-9
J gene: TRBJ2-3
CDR3 protein: CASSLAATDTQYF
CDR3 DNA: TGTGCCAGCAGCTTAGCCGCGACAGATACGCAGTATTTT

clone size: many
D gene: NA
V gene: TRBV20-1
J gene: TRBJ2-7
CDR3 protein: CSAQEPERDNEQYF
CDR3 DNA: TGCAGTGCCCAGGAACCCGAGCGGGACAACGAGCAGTACTTC

clone size: NA
D gene: TRBD2
V gene: TRBV29-1
J gene: TRBJ2-7
CDR3 protein: CSGASGPYEQYF
CDR3 DNA: TGCAGCGGGGCTAGCGGACCCTACGAGCAGTACTTC

clone size: few
D gene: TRBD1
V gene: TRBV20-1
J gene: TRBJ2-7
CDR3 protein: CSARGVGTGLTYEQYF
CDR3 DNA: TGCAGTGCTAGAGGGGTAGGGACAGGCCTGACCTACGAGCAGTACTTC

clone size: few
D gene: NA
V gene: TRBV6-1
J gene: TRBJ2-7
CDR3 protein: CASSEGYDVSYEQYF
CDR3 DNA: TGTGCCAGCAGTGAAGGTTATGATGTCTCCTACGAGCAGTACTTC

clone size: NA
D gene: NA
V gene: TRBV15
J gene: TRBJ2-3
CDR3 protein: CATSRGESTDTQYF
CDR3 DNA: TGTGCCACCAGCAGAGGAGAGAGCACAGATACGCAGTATTTT

clone size: NA
D gene: NA
V gene: TRBV6-2/TRBV6-3
J gene: TRBJ2-7
CDR3 protein: CSSTDLGPTYEQYF
CDR3 DNA: TGTTCCAGCACCGACCTAGGGCCCACCTACGAGCAGTACTTC

clone size: few
D gene: NA
V gene: TRBV27
J gene: TRBJ1-2
CDR3 protein: CASGGRGAQGYTF
CDR3 DNA: TGTGCCAGCGGGGGTCGGGGGGCGCAGGGCTACACCTTC

clone size: many
D gene: NA
V gene: TRBV29-1
J gene: TRBJ2-1
CDR3 protein: CSVEQGNGEQFF
CDR3 DNA: TGCAGCGTTGAACAGGGGAACGGTGAGCAGTTCTTC

clone size: NA
D gene: NA
V gene: TRBV2
J gene: TRBJ2-5
CDR3 protein: CASSSRQKETQHF
CDR3 DNA: TGTGCCAGCAGCTCGCGGCAGAAAGAGACCCAGCACTTC

clone size: few
D gene: NA
V gene: TRBV6-1
J gene: TRBJ2-2
CDR3 protein: CASSDPPAPSAPGELFF
CDR3 DNA: TGTGCCAGCAGTGACCCTCCGGCCCCGTCCGCACCCGGGGAGCTGTTTTTT

clone size: NA
D gene: TRBD1
V gene: TRBV6-2/TRBV6-3
J gene: TRBJ2-5
CDR3 protein: CASSYTGQGGAQYF
CDR3 DNA: TGTGCCAGCAGTTACACCGGACAGGGCGGGGCCCAGTACTTC